This TCR beta chain originates from a study of CD8 T cells in Susac syndrome (dated by TCRdb to about 2019). The study in broad terms: Whether CD8+ T cell activation and differentiation in Susac syndrome was antigen driven was tested using repertoire sequencing.

From cysteine to phenylalanine, the CDR3 is 12 amino acids long. Only CDR3 DNA is held: 36 bases, read in frame from base 1. V loses 6 bases, J loses 2 bases, and the germline ends lie 8 bases apart. CDR1 SGDLS and CDR2 YYNGEE are derived from the germline V gene. Peripheral blood CD8+ and CD4+ T cells from healthy donors, Susac syndrome patients and multiple sclerosis patients were profiled by high-throughput TCR beta sequencing. Treatment-naive patients with stable or active relapsing-remitting disease fulfilling revised McDonald criteria were used as multiple sclerosis controls. Bulk CD8+ and CD4+ T cells were purified magnetically by negative isolation, whereas CD8+ TEMRA cells were enriched by FACS. Blood was drawn into EDTA tubes, processed within 24 hours, and PBMCs were isolated by density gradient centrifugation. PBMCs intended for TCR sequencing were frozen in liquid nitrogen and were later thawed in a 37 degrees C water bath. Purity of sorted or isolated CD4+, CD8+ and CD8+ TEMRA cells was at least 90%.

RNA was extracted using the RNeasy kit, and about 0.45 to 1 ug of the RNA was reverse transcribed with random hexamers. TCR beta CDR3 regions were amplified with the immunoSEQ multiplex PCR assay covering 54 Vbeta and 13 Jbeta segments. PCR amplification bias was corrected by using a synthetic template baseline for primer optimization and computational correction. The paper's data handling went like this. Reads were assigned to V, D and J genes according to IMGT and analyzed in immunoSEQ Analyzer, with only productive sequences retained. Clonality was calculated as one minus the Shannon entropy normalized by log2 of the number of productive unique sequences. Public and private clones were assessed among the 100 most prevalent clones of each patient and control. A clone was defined as Susac-specific if it was absent from the healthy and MS cohorts, from roughly 990 published viral clones and from other ImmuneACCESS disease sequences. TCRdb trimmed the raw reads at Q25, called clones with MiXCR and kept productive beta chains. Rows merge per CDR3 protein into single entries with the most common DNA and genes. The V and J calls, along with clone size, are taken from TCRdb and not from the paper's own processing. The sample profile shows around 230,000 distinct CDR3 sequences; 95% of them were found once. Clones ranked in the top ten supply 0.085% to 0.095% of the sample.

Comment on this clonotype: Its target antigen remains unknown. The input lacks base qualities; no much larger clone sits a single base away.

What the research found in general, with its limitations: The TCR sequencing and HLA analysis was acknowledged to have included a relatively small number of individuals.

Sequenced sample: CD4+ T cells from PBMCs. The chain was built from TRBV9 and TRBJ1-2, with the D segment identity uncertain. This receptor was identified in a human donor with multiple sclerosis. The sequenced DNA: TGTGCCAGCACAGGCAGGAACTATGGCTACACCTTC. Its translation is CASTGRNYGYTF.